This T cell receptor (beta chain) originates from a study of human T cells and chemical hapten exposure. For the study at large: Throughout the approximately 24-week study, diphenylcyclopropenone was applied weekly to the patients' scalps.

Indicated time point: patch test 1, 2 weeks after DPC sensitization. The sample's treatment: therapeutic diphenylcyclopropenone sensitization with weekly scalp DPC. Per germline, CDR1 SNHLY and CDR2 FYNNEI. Trimming took off 6 bases at V and 5 bases at J, with 7 bases between the two ends. CDR3 length: 12 residues. Original data processing: Individual samples carried between about 20,000 and 700,000 TCRs, with 85,000 to 100,000 as the median. TCRdb fed the RACE reads into MiXCR, producing one record per CDR3 protein. The V and J calls were not made by the authors but by TCRdb's processing. The table shows around 380,000 distinct CDR3 sequences, with 4% to 5.5% occurring only once. This clonotype came up many times.

The sequence was obtained from a woman aged 45-60 years with alopecia areata. Some clones in this sample may be carry-over from other donors' samples. The sequenced sample was whole blood, obtained in connection with sensitization to the hapten diphenylcyclopropenone (DPC). V is TRBV2 and J is TRBJ2-2, with a weak D call TRBD1 (5 bases). The CDR3 spells CASSRQTGELFF. CDR3 nucleotides: TGTGCCAGCAGCAGACAGACCGGGGAGCTGTTTTTT. Filled out from reference TRBV2 and TRBJ2-2, the complete variable domain reads EPEVTQTPSHQVTQMGQEVILRCVPISNHLYFYWYRQILGQKVEFLVSFYNNEISEKSEIFDDQFSVERPDGSNFTLKIRSTKLEDSAMYFCASSRQTGELFFGEGSRLTVL.